Below, 8 T cell receptor beta chains from the same sample are listed, as sequenced in a study of OX40 agonist ivuxolimab in advanced cancers. Clones were sequenced by immunoSEQ multiplex PCR, and TCRdb holds only the in-frame ones, with some missing. This sample has around 69,000 clones, with about 88% found just once. Sequencing was performed on CD4+ or CD8+ T cells sorted from blood, taken in a trial of the OX40 agonist ivuxolimab. The source is an adult with an advanced solid tumor such as melanoma, head and neck, liver or kidney cancer.

The chain joins TRBV5-1 to TRBJ2-3; TRBD1 aligns across 7 bases. The junction had 10 bases not matched to a gene; V was cut back by 4 bases and J by 5 bases. This CDR3 is built from 15 residues. Germline assignment: CDR1 SGHRS and CDR2 YFSETQ. CDR3 sequence reads: CASSAGTVNVDTQYF. As DNA, the CDR3 is TGCGCCAGCAGCGCCGGGACAGTTAACGTAGATACGCAGTATTTT.

This chain connects TRBV7-2 to TRBJ2-1, with 8 bases identical to TRBD1. J was trimmed by 9 bases and V by 5 bases; bases with no gene match: 9. The CDR3 spans 14 residues. Germline V CDR1 and CDR2: SGHTA, FQGNSA. CDR3 nucleotide sequence: TGTGCCAGCAGCCCCCGACAGGGGCAGGGTGAGCAGTTCTTC. Translation: CASSPRQGQGEQFF.

This clone was detected only a few times. This sequence joins TRBV29-1 and TRBJ1-2; D uncertain. Germline values: CDR1 SQVTM, CDR2 ANQGSEA. V was pared by 2 bases and J by 5 bases, with 12 bases between. CDR3 size: 13 residues. The CDR3 DNA is TGCAGCGTTGAACACAGCGAGACATATGGCTACACCTTC. Translation gives CSVEHSETYGYTF.

The rearrangement joins TRBV20-1 to TRBJ1-1; the match to TRBD1 covers 7 bases. V gave up 6 bases and J gave up 9 bases; unmatched junction bases: 7. CDR1 DFQATT and CDR2 SNEGSKA come from the germline V gene (reference sequence). The CDR3 runs to 11 residues. Here the CDR3 DNA reads TGCAGTGCCATTGACAGGGATAAAGCTTTCTTT. Residues: CSAIDRDKAFF.

The chain recombines TRBV18 with TRBJ2-1; 10 bases fit TRBD2. CDR1 and CDR2 from the germline V gene are KGHSH and LQKENI. After removal of 6 bases from V and 7 bases from J, the junction contained 9 bases not matched to a gene. CDR3 length equals 15 residues. The CDR3 region has the DNA TGTGCCAGCTCCCTAGGACTAGCGGTCGCTAATGAGCAGTTCTTC. Amino acid sequence: CASSLGLAVANEQFF.

The CDR3 protein is CASSGATDTQYF. The CDR3 DNA is TGTGCCAGCAGCGGGGCGACGGATACGCAGTATTTT. This rearrangement joins TRBV25-1 to TRBJ2-3; D may correspond to TRBD1 or TRBD2 (5 bases each). V was shortened by 6 bases and J by 6 bases, with 10 bases between the two germline ends. Per germline, CDR1 MGHDK and CDR2 SYGVNS. The CDR3 spans 12 residues.

V and J are TRBV6-6 and TRBJ2-2; TRBD2 matches 8 bases. V lost 6 bases and J lost 10; bases outside the gene matches: 4. CDR1 and CDR2 (germline): MNHNY, SVGAGI (reference sequence). There are 12 residues in the CDR3. The CDR3 loop reads CASRGREEELFF. CDR3 bases: TGTGCCAGCAGGGGGCGGGAGGAGGAGCTGTTTTTT.

This chain connects TRBV28 to TRBJ2-7; D is perhaps TRBD2 (6 bases). The germline CDR1 and CDR2 sequences are MDHEN and SYDVKM. The V gene lost 6 bases and the J gene lost 4 bases, with 16 bases spanning the gap. This CDR3 has 14 amino acids. The CDR3 DNA reads TGTGCCAGCAGATCAACCCAGCGGGCATACGAGCAGTACTTC. It codes for CASRSTQRAYEQYF. Looking up the rest from reference TRBV28 and TRBJ2-7 gives the full variable domain: DVKVTQSSRYLVKRTGEKVFLECVQDMDHENMFWYRQDPGLGLRLIYFSYDVKMKEKGDIPEGYSVSREKKERFSLILESASTNQTSMYLCASRSTQRAYEQYFGPGTRLTVT.